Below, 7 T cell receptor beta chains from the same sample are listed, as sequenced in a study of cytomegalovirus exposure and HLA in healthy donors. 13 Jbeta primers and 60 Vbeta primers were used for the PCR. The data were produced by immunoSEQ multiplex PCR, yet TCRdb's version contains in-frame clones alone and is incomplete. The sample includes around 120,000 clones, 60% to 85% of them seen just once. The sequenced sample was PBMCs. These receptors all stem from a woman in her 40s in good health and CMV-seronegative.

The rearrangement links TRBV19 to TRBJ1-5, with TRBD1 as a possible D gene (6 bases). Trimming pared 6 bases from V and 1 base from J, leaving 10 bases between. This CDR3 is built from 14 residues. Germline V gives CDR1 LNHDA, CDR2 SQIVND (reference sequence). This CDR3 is CASRRRGSNQPQHF. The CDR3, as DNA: TGTGCCAGTAGGCGAAGGGGGAGCAATCAGCCCCAGCATTTT.

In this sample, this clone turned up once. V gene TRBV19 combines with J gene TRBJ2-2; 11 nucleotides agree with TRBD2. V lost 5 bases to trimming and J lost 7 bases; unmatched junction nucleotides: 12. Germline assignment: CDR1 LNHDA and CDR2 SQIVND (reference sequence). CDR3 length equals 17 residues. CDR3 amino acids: CASSLLAGVEWVGELFF. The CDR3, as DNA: TGTGCCAGTAGTTTACTAGCGGGAGTAGAATGGGTCGGGGAGCTGTTTTTT.

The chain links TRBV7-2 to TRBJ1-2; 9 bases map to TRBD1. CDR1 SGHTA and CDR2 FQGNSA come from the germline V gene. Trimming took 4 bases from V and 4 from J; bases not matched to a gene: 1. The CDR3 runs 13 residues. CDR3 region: CASSSDRGYGYTF. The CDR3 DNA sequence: TGTGCCAGCAGCTCGGACAGGGGCTATGGCTACACCTTC.

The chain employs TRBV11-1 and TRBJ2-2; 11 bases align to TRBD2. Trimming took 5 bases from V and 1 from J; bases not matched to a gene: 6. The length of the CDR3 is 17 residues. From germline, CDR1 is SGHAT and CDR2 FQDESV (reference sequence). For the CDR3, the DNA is TGTGCCAGCAGCGGCTCTGGACTAGCGGGGAACACCGGGGAGCTGTTTTTT. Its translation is CASSGSGLAGNTGELFF.

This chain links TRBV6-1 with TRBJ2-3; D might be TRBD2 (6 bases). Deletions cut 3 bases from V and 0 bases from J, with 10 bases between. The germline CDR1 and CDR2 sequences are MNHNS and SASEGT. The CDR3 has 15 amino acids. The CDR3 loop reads CASSDSTSSTDTQYF. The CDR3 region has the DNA TGTGCCAGCAGTGATTCGACTAGTAGCACAGATACGCAGTATTTT.

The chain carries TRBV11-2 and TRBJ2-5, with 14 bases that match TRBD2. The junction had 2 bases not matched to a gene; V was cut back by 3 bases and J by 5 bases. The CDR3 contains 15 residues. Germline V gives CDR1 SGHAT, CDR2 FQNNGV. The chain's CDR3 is CASSLTSGGAETQYF. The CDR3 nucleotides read TGTGCCAGCAGCTTGACTAGCGGGGGGGCGGAGACCCAGTACTTC.

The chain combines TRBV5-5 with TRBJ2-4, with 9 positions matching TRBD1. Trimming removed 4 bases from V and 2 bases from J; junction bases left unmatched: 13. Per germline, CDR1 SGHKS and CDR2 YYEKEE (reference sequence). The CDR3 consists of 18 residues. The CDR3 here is CASSRLNRDRVTKNIQYF. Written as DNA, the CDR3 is TGTGCCAGCAGCCGACTGAACCGGGACAGGGTGACCAAAAACATTCAGTACTTC.